This T cell receptor beta chain was sequenced for a study of identical twins. The length of the CDR3 is 15 residues. Germline V CDR1 and CDR2: SEHNR, FQNEAQ (reference sequence). V lost 2 bases and J lost 3, with 10 bases in between. Points on this clonotype: Its cognate antigen is unknown.

Whole-study results and caveats: Beta out-of-frame sequences showed weaker excess twin sharing. Twin sharing of out-of-frame TCR alpha was underestimated by models in monozygotic pairs.

Each CDR3 protein gets one entry after TCRdb re-called the 5' RACE reads with MiXCR. Counted here are 1.5 million to 2 million distinct CDR3 sequences, about 31% occurring once; the ten biggest clones make up more than 0.25%. V is TRBV7-9 and J is TRBJ1-4, with D uncertain. The sequence was collected from a newborn girl in good health. The sequencing sample was made of cord blood. In DNA form, the CDR3 reads TGTGCCAGCAGCTTATTTGGCAGACCTAATGAAAAACTGTTTTTT. This sequence encodes CASSLFGRPNEKLFF.